Presented here are 14 T cell receptor beta chains from one specimen sequenced in a study of shared clonotypes between healthy human individuals. Only in-frame clones appear in the TCRdb table, and some are missing; sequencing was by immunoSEQ multiplex PCR. The repertoire holds a few million clones, over 85% seen once, with around 0.15% in the top ten. Source material: naive CD4+ T cells sorted from blood. Subset meaning: CD45RA+ positively selected. The receptor source for this set is a man aged 18 to 29 in good health.

The chain has TRBV7-2 and TRBJ1-5; tentative D call: TRBD1 (6 bases). Germline lookup yields CDR1 SGHTA and CDR2 FQGNSA. The germline V and J ends were trimmed by 7 bases and 1 base, with 11 bases remaining between them. This CDR3 contains 14 residues. This CDR3 reads CASTTGSSNQPQHF. Written as DNA, the CDR3 is TGTGCCAGCACCACAGGGTCGAGCAATCAGCCCCAGCATTTT.

To note about this clone: Other DNA sequences in this specimen translate into the identical CDR3. The CDR3 DNA is TGTGCCAGCCGCTCTGGGGCCAACGTCCTGACTTTC. Translating gives CASRSGANVLTF. This chain uses TRBV6-1 with TRBJ2-6, with D uncertain. CDR3 length: 12 amino acids. Germline CDR1 MNHNS, CDR2 SASEGT. The ends were cut back, 8 bases at V and 0 bases at J, with 2 bases in the middle.

The V call is TRBV29-1, the J call TRBJ2-1; 11 positions match TRBD2. The germline V gene encodes CDR1 SQVTM and CDR2 ANQGSEA. The length of the CDR3 is 14 residues. V shed 7 bases and J 9 bases; nucleotides not matched to a gene: 11. CDR3 in DNA: TGCAGCGCCGAGACTAGCGGGGTTGGTGGTGAGCAGTTCTTC. It specifies CSAETSGVGGEQFF.

The chain joins TRBV19 to TRBJ2-7; 8 nucleotides agree with TRBD2. Trimming took 4 bases from V and 2 from J; bases not matched to a gene: 13. The CDR3 contains 17 residues. Germline V gene sequence: CDR1 LNHDA, CDR2 SQIVND (reference sequence). CDR3 sequence: CASSTLLSGSTTYEQYF. Written as DNA, the CDR3 is TGTGCCAGTAGTACCCTTCTGAGCGGGAGTACCACCTACGAGCAGTACTTC.

In its sample, this clone was seen a few times. This same CDR3 is encoded by further DNA sequences in the sample. The chain carries TRBV10-3 and TRBJ1-1; D may be TRBD1 (6 bases). Germline V CDR1 and CDR2: ENHRY, SYGVKD. This CDR3 has 12 amino acids. V gave up 6 bases and J gave up 1 base, with 6 bases separating them. CDR3 protein: CAISRGNTEAFF. CDR3 in DNA: TGTGCCATCAGCAGGGGGAACACTGAAGCTTTCTTT.

The V call is TRBV15, the J call TRBJ2-3; 10 bases are a match to TRBD2. Germline values: CDR1 LNHNV, CDR2 YYDKDF (reference sequence). V was clipped by 1 base and J by 6 bases; unmatched bases: 10. The length of the CDR3 is 17 residues. CDR3 nucleotides: TGTGCCACCAGCAGAGGAAAGCGGGGGGGCGGGGTCGATACGCAGTATTTT. It specifies CATSRGKRGGGVDTQYF.

This sequence joins TRBV10-1 and TRBJ2-2, with 9 bases fitting TRBD1. CDR3 length: 15 amino acids. Germline V gene data show CDR1 as WNHNN and CDR2 as SYGVQD (reference sequence). The V gene end was trimmed by 6 bases and the J gene end by 1 base; junction bases not matched to a gene: 3. The CDR3 bases are TGCGCCAGCAGCCTGGGACAGGGGAACACCGGGGAGCTGTTTTTT. It codes for CASSLGQGNTGELFF.

Regarding this clone: Other nucleotide sequences in the sample specify the same CDR3. This chain connects TRBV19 to TRBJ2-2; D gene unclear. Trimming stripped 3 bases from V and 2 bases from J, with 4 bases between. From germline, CDR1 is LNHDA and CDR2 SQIVND (reference sequence). The CDR3 sequence is 13 residues long. As DNA, the CDR3 is TGTGCCAGTAGTATCACAAACACCGGGGAGCTGTTTTTT. It translates to CASSITNTGELFF.

Remarks on this clone: In the same sample, other DNA sequences code for this CDR3. This sequence joins TRBV28 and TRBJ1-1; D is ambiguous. In germline, CDR1 is MDHEN, CDR2 SYDVKM. V was shortened by 2 bases and J by 8 bases, with 9 bases between the two germline ends. The CDR3 loop spans 12 amino acids. The CDR3 nucleotides read TGTGCCAGCAGTTTAGGGTTAGGGGAAGCTTTCTTT. Its translation is CASSLGLGEAFF.

This clone was observed once. The chain combines TRBV6-1 with TRBJ2-3; TRBD1 aligns across 7 bases. V lost 4 bases and J lost 0; bases outside the gene matches: 7. The CDR3 sequence is 16 residues long. The V gene's germline CDR1 is MNHNS and CDR2 SASEGT. The CDR3 bases are TGTGCCAGCAGTGGGGGGACAGTAACTAGCACAGATACGCAGTATTTT. Translating gives CASSGGTVTSTDTQYF.

This chain connects TRBV6-1 to TRBJ1-2; D is uncertain. The CDR3 consists of 14 residues. Trimming removed 2 bases from V and 2 bases from J, with 9 bases in between. Germline CDR1 reads MNHNS; CDR2 reads SASEGT. This CDR3 is CASSESYRNYGYTF. DNA for the CDR3: TGTGCCAGCAGTGAAAGTTACAGAAACTATGGCTACACCTTC.

The chain is built from TRBV5-1 and TRBJ2-1; tentatively, D is TRBD1 or TRBD2 (5 bases each). From germline, CDR1 is SGHRS and CDR2 YFSETQ. CDR3 length equals 18 residues. Trimming stripped 4 bases from V and 5 bases from J, with 25 bases between. The CDR3: CASSPSVTGPWVHNEQFF. CDR3 coding DNA: TGCGCCAGCAGCCCTTCGGTCACGGGACCCTGGGTGCACAATGAGCAGTTCTTC.

CDR3 coding DNA: TGTGCCTGGATAGGTAATGGGGGGTGGAATGAGCAGTTCTTC. This encodes CAWIGNGGWNEQFF. The gene calls are TRBV30 and TRBJ2-1; D might be TRBD2 (6 bases). This CDR3 is built from 14 residues. With 4 bases removed from V and 7 bases from J, the gap between germline ends came to 17 bases. Germline V CDR1 and CDR2: GTSNPN, SVGIG (reference sequence).

The J gene is TRBJ1-3, the V gene TRBV4-3, with D perhaps TRBD1 (6 bases). V shed 4 bases and J shed 0 bases, with 16 bases lying between them. The CDR3 totals 17 residues. From germline, CDR1 is LGHNA and CDR2 YSLEER. This CDR3 reads CASSLLGQSSSGNTIYF. The CDR3 DNA sequence: TGCGCCAGCAGCCTTCTCGGACAGTCCTCCTCTGGAAACACCATATATTTT.